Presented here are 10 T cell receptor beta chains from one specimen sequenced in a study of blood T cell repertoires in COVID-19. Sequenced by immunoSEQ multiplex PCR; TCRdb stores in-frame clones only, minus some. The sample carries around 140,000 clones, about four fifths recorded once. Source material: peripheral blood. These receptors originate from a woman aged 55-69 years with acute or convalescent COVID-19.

The CDR3 DNA reads TGTGCCAGCAGCCGCGACAGTCCAGATACGCAGTATTTT. It encodes CASSRDSPDTQYF. V usage is TRBV7-9 and J usage is TRBJ2-3, with D possibly TRBD1 on 5 matching bases. The V and J ends lost 5 bases and 4 bases respectively, with 10 bases between them. This CDR3 contains 13 residues. The germline V gene encodes CDR1 SEHNR and CDR2 FQNEAQ (reference sequence).

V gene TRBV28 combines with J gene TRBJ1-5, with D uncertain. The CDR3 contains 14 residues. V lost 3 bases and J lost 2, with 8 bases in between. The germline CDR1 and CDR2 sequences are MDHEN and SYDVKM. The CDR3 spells CASSFARRNQPQHF. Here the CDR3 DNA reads TGTGCCAGCAGTTTTGCTAGGCGCAATCAGCCCCAGCATTTT.

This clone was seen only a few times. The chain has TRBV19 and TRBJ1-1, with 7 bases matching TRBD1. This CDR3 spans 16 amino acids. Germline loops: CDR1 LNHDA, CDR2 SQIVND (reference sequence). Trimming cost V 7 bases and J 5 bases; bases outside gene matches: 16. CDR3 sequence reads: CASNRGGIGGGTEAFF. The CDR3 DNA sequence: TGTGCCAGTAATCGAGGGGGCATTGGTGGAGGGACTGAAGCTTTCTTT.

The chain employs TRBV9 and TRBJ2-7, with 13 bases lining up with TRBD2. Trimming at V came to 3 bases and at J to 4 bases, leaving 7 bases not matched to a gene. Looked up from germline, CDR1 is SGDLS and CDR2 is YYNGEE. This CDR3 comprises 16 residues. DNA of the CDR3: TGTGCCAGCAGCGAGGAAGGACTAGCGGGAGCATACGAGCAGTACTTC. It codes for CASSEEGLAGAYEQYF. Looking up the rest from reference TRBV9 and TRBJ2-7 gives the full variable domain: DSGVTQTPKHLITATGQRVTLRCSPRSGDLSVYWYQQSLDQGLQFLIQYYNGEERAKGNILERFSAQQFPDLHSELNLSSLELGDSALYFCASSEEGLAGAYEQYFGPGTRLTVT.

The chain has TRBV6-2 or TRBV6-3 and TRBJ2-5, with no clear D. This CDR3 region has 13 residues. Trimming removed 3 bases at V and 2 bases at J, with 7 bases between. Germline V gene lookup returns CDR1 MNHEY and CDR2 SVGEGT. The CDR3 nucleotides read TGTGCCAGCAGTTATACTGCGCAAGAGACCCAGTACTTC. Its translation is CASSYTAQETQYF.

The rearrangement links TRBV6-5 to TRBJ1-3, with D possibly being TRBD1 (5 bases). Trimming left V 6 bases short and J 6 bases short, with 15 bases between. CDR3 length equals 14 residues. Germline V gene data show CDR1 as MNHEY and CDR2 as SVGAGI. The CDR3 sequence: CASSPDILENTIYF. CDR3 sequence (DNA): TGTGCCAGCAGCCCGGACATTTTGGAAAACACCATATATTTT.

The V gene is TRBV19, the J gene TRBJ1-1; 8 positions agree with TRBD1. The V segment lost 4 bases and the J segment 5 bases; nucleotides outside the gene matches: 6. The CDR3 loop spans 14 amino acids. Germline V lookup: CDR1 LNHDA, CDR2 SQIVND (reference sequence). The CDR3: CASSKRTGRTEAFF. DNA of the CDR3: TGTGCCAGTAGTAAACGGACAGGGCGAACTGAAGCTTTCTTT.

The CDR3 loop is CASSPRLALEQFF. Written as DNA, the CDR3 is TGTGCCAGTAGTCCAAGACTAGCTCTTGAGCAGTTCTTC. J is TRBJ2-1 and V is TRBV19, with 7 bases fitting TRBD2. From germline, CDR1 is LNHDA and CDR2 SQIVND (reference sequence). The CDR3 sequence is 13 residues long. The V segment lost 5 bases and the J segment 9 bases; nucleotides outside the gene matches: 7.

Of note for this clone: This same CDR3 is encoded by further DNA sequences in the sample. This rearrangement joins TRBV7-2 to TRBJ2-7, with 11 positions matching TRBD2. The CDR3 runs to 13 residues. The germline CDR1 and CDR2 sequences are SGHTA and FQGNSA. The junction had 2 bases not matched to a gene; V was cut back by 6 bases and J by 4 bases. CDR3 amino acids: CASRLAGVYEQYF. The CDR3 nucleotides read TGTGCCAGCAGACTAGCGGGAGTTTACGAGCAGTACTTC.

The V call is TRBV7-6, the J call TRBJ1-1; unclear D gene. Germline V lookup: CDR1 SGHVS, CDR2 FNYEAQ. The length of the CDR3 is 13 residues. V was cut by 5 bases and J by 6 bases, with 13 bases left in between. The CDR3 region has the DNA TGTGCCAGCAGCCTCACGCCGTTAGCTGAAGCTTTCTTT. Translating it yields CASSLTPLAEAFF.